There are many counts of the clone carrying this T cell receptor (beta chain). Its antigen is still unknown. This record belongs to a study of T cell repertoires in cytomegalovirus infection. Study as a whole: It was the public TCR beta signatures that indicated both CMV infection and matching HLA type. Notes on the study in general: CMV-specific TCR beta clonotypes restricted by HLA-C were the ones dominating the ex vivo response. Accumulated public TCR beta family frequency recognized individuals carrying CMV together with the relevant HLA.

The CDR3 covers 15 residues. Trimming pared 5 bases from V and 0 bases from J, leaving 13 bases between. TCRdb recomputed calls from the reads with MiXCR, one row per CDR3 protein. The table shows about 530,000 distinct CDR3 sequences, with approximately 25% occurring only once. Sample: PBMCs. The chain has TRBV12-3 or TRBV12-4 and TRBJ1-1, with D possibly being TRBD1 (5 bases). This clonotype was sampled from a human donor in good health (CMV status not recorded). Some clones in this sample may be carry-over from other donors' samples. The CDR3 region is CASSVGRFMNTEAFF. The CDR3 coding sequence is TGTGCCAGCAGTGTGGGACGCTTCATGAACACTGAAGCTTTCTTT.